The rows below give T cell receptor beta chains drawn from one sample of a study of blood T cell repertoires in COVID-19. TCRdb's copy holds only in-frame clones and misses some; the assay was immunoSEQ multiplex PCR. The sample lists 350,000 to 450,000 clones; 70% to 90% were seen once. Sample: PBMCs or T cells enriched from blood (not recorded which). The receptors originated from a woman younger than 30 who had been exposed to COVID-19. Each CDR3 is given with its conserved first and last residue. The order of the fields is V gene, D gene, CDR3 length, J gene, clone size, CDR3 DNA, CDR3 protein. D genes are given only for firm matches. Only some rows state a clone size, as once, few, many or a class for expanded clones.

V gene: TRBV7-9; D gene: TRBD2; CDR3 length: 16; J gene: TRBJ2-7; clone size: .; CDR3 DNA: TGTGCCAGCAGCGGAGGGACTAGCGGGGGTTTGTACGAGCAGTACTTC; CDR3 protein: CASSGGTSGGLYEQYF
V gene: TRBV28; D gene: TRBD2; CDR3 length: 17; J gene: TRBJ2-7; clone size: .; CDR3 DNA: TGTGCCAGCAGTCCGGGACTAGCGGGAGGCCGATCCTACGAGCAGTACTTC; CDR3 protein: CASSPGLAGGRSYEQYF
V gene: TRBV28; D gene: .; CDR3 length: 15; J gene: TRBJ1-5; clone size: .; CDR3 DNA: TGTGCCAGCAGTTTATGGCAGGGTAGCAATCAGCCCCAGCATTTT; CDR3 protein: CASSLWQGSNQPQHF
V gene: TRBV28; D gene: TRBD1; CDR3 length: 17; J gene: TRBJ1-2; clone size: .; CDR3 DNA: TGTGCCAGTTATACGTATCCGGGGACAGGAGCTAACTATGGCTACACCTTC; CDR3 protein: CASYTYPGTGANYGYTF
V gene: TRBV6-5; D gene: .; CDR3 length: 14; J gene: TRBJ1-5; clone size: once; CDR3 DNA: TGTGCCAGCAAACTCGGTCAGGGCAATCAGCCCCAGCATTTT; CDR3 protein: CASKLGQGNQPQHF
V gene: TRBV27; D gene: .; CDR3 length: 15; J gene: TRBJ1-2; clone size: .; CDR3 DNA: TGTGCCAGCAGTTTATCCGGGAGTTTAATGGGTGGCTACACCTTC; CDR3 protein: CASSLSGSLMGGYTF
V gene: TRBV28; D gene: TRBD1; CDR3 length: 15; J gene: TRBJ2-7; clone size: few; CDR3 DNA: TGTGCCAGCAGTCTCCAGGGGGCGCAGGCTCCTAAGCAGTACTTC; CDR3 protein: CASSLQGAQAPKQYF
V gene: TRBV5-1; D gene: .; CDR3 length: 14; J gene: TRBJ1-4; clone size: .; CDR3 DNA: TGCGCCAGCAGCCCCCGGGGGACTAATGAAAAACTGTTTTTT; CDR3 protein: CASSPRGTNEKLFF
V gene: TRBV7-2; D gene: TRBD1; CDR3 length: 13; J gene: TRBJ1-2; clone size: .; CDR3 DNA: TGTGCCAGCTCCCGCCAGGGGGCCTATGGCTACACCTTC; CDR3 protein: CASSRQGAYGYTF
V gene: TRBV3-1/TRBV3-2; D gene: .; CDR3 length: 15; J gene: TRBJ1-1; clone size: .; CDR3 DNA: TGTGCCAGCAGCCAACAGGGGTCCATGAACACTGAAGCTTTCTTT; CDR3 protein: CASSQQGSMNTEAFF
V gene: TRBV19; D gene: TRBD2; CDR3 length: 19; J gene: TRBJ2-3; clone size: .; CDR3 DNA: TGTGCCAGTAGTACTTCGGGGACTAGCGGGAGGTCAGGTGCAGATACGCAGTATTTT; CDR3 protein: CASSTSGTSGRSGADTQYF
V gene: TRBV19; D gene: .; CDR3 length: 16; J gene: TRBJ1-6; clone size: .; CDR3 DNA: TGTGCCAGTATGAACAGGGAACCAGCTTTCAATTCACCCCTCCACTTT; CDR3 protein: CASMNREPAFNSPLHF
V gene: TRBV4-1; D gene: TRBD2; CDR3 length: 15; J gene: TRBJ2-5; clone size: .; CDR3 DNA: TGCGCCAGCAGCCCGCCGGGACTAGCGGGAGAGACCCAGTACTTC; CDR3 protein: CASSPPGLAGETQYF
V gene: TRBV4-1; D gene: .; CDR3 length: 14; J gene: TRBJ1-1; clone size: .; CDR3 DNA: TGCGCCAGCACCTCGCCCACAGCAGGCACTGAAGCTTTCTTT; CDR3 protein: CASTSPTAGTEAFF
V gene: TRBV11-2; D gene: TRBD2; CDR3 length: 16; J gene: TRBJ2-3; clone size: .; CDR3 DNA: TGTGCCAGCAGCTTCGTAACTAGCGGGTGGAGGGATACGCAGTATTTT; CDR3 protein: CASSFVTSGWRDTQYF
V gene: TRBV28; D gene: TRBD2; CDR3 length: 15; J gene: TRBJ2-5; clone size: .; CDR3 DNA: TGTGCCAGCAGTTCTGGACTAGCGGAGACGTTGTCCCAGTACTTC; CDR3 protein: CASSSGLAETLSQYF
V gene: TRBV7-6; D gene: .; CDR3 length: 15; J gene: TRBJ2-7; clone size: .; CDR3 DNA: TGTGCCAGCAGCTTAGGGGTCCGGGATGGCTACGAGCAGTACTTC; CDR3 protein: CASSLGVRDGYEQYF
V gene: TRBV7-2; D gene: TRBD2; CDR3 length: 16; J gene: TRBJ2-1; clone size: once; CDR3 DNA: TGTGCCAGCAGCTTACAGGGAGGGGATGGGTACAATGAGCAGTTCTTC; CDR3 protein: CASSLQGGDGYNEQFF
V gene: TRBV9; D gene: TRBD1; CDR3 length: 14; J gene: TRBJ2-2; clone size: .; CDR3 DNA: TGTGCCAGCAGCCCGGGACAGGAGTCCGGGGAGCTGTTTTTT; CDR3 protein: CASSPGQESGELFF
V gene: TRBV29-1; D gene: .; CDR3 length: 13; J gene: TRBJ1-5; clone size: .; CDR3 DNA: TGCAGCGTTGGCGCGACAGAACGTCAGCCCCAGCATTTT; CDR3 protein: CSVGATERQPQHF
V gene: TRBV25-1; D gene: TRBD1; CDR3 length: 15; J gene: TRBJ1-4; clone size: .; CDR3 DNA: TGTGCCAGCAGAACCACAGGGGGCACTAATGAAAAACTGTTTTTT; CDR3 protein: CASRTTGGTNEKLFF
V gene: TRBV18; D gene: .; CDR3 length: 12; J gene: TRBJ2-7; clone size: .; CDR3 DNA: TGTGCCAGCTCACCACAGCTTAACGAGCAGTACTTC; CDR3 protein: CASSPQLNEQYF
V gene: TRBV21-1; D gene: .; CDR3 length: 17; J gene: TRBJ1-1; clone size: .; CDR3 DNA: .; CDR3 protein: CASSNWGQGIANTEAFF